This TCR beta chain emerged from a study of T cells after yellow fever vaccination (dated by TCRdb to between 2017 and 2020). About the investigation overall: The SMART-Seq v4 Ultra Low Input RNA kit was used to prepare libraries from fractions with low cell numbers. Bulk TCR alpha and beta repertoires were sequenced longitudinally to track T-cell clones before and after primary and booster YFV17D yellow fever vaccination. Two healthy male donors, one aged 18 to 29 and one aged 30 to 40 years, were included in the cohort. Blood samples were taken at several timepoints before and after primary and secondary immunization, and bulk PBMC replicates and cell subsets were isolated. The study at large found these results: Most clones expanded after primary vaccination (96% of CD4 and 80% to 90% of CD8) were re-detected after the booster, suggesting that broad memory maintenance occurred. FACS-sorted repertoires could contain abundant contaminating clonotypes from the bulk population, so computational filtering was required. Compared with the primary T-cell response, the secondary T-cell response was faster but weaker, reaching its peak on day 5 rather than on day 15. A small fraction of clonotypes showed up in both the CD4 and CD8 compartments, probably as a result of convergent recombination. Because only a couple of donors were included in the study, the extent to which the findings can be generalized is limited.

A few counts support this clonotype. No cognate antigen has been identified for it. Base qualities are not provided; no much larger clone lies one nucleotide away. Taken with the paper, the label for treatment or condition translates to: live attenuated yellow fever vaccine strain. A standard Ficoll-Paque protocol was used to isolate PBMCs from peripheral blood. Dynabeads CD4 and CD8 positive selection kits were used to isolate the CD4 and CD8 T-cell fractions. TriZol was used to extract RNA from bulk PBMCs, from CD4 and CD8 fractions, and from dextramer-positive and dextramer-negative fractions. The V end loses 6 bases and the J end loses 3 bases, and a stretch of 13 bases separates them. The germline V gene (reference sequence) provides CDR1 DFQATT and CDR2 SNEGSKA. Including the terminal cysteine and phenylalanine, the CDR3 comprises 13 residues. The entry retains the CDR3 DNA only, 39 bases that are in frame from base 1.

TCR cDNA was synthesized by 5'RACE template switching, which introduced a universal primer site and unique molecular identifiers. Priming for cDNA synthesis came from both the TCR alpha and TCR beta constant segments. Library amplification used two PCR steps, and the second PCR step added sample barcodes and sequencing adapters. Sequencing of libraries was performed on Illumina HiSeq 2500 (2x100 bp) or NovaSeq (2x150 bp). Per the source publication's procedure: MIGEC was used to demultiplex reads and collapse the reads into UMI consensus sequences, and MiXCR was used for V(D)J alignment. Vaccine-responding clonotypes were identified with edgeR using replicate PBMC samples, with FDR below 0.01 and a log2 fold change above 5 up to day 15 being required. Each bulk clonotype was labeled CD4 or CD8 based on which sequenced repertoire, CD4 or CD8, contained the clonotype at higher abundance. TCRdb ran its own pipeline on the public reads, namely fastp trimming at Q25 and MiXCR clone calling, and kept in-frame beta chains. Every distinct CDR3 protein forms one entry, paired with its most common genes and DNA. The V and J calls, along with clone size, are taken from TCRdb and not from the paper's own processing. Recorded for this sample are under 300,000 distinct CDR3 sequences; 6.9% of them occurred a single time. Approximately 0.85% of the sample goes to the ten largest clones.

Rearrangement joined TRBV20-1 to TRBJ2-3; TRBD1 is perhaps the D gene, given 5 matching bases. The sample was CD4+ T cells sorted from PBMCs, taken 15 days after the yellow fever booster vaccination. This TCR came from a man in his thirties or forties who received the YFV17D yellow fever vaccine. The CDR3 reads as follows: CSAQIRGTDTQYF. The sequenced DNA: TGCAGTGCCCAAATTAGGGGAACAGATACGCAGTATTTT.